This T cell receptor beta chain is drawn from a study of T cells in Graves' hyperthyroidism and ophthalmopathy. This clonotype was seen a few times. What it recognizes is unknown. The V gene lost 0 bases and the J gene lost 0 bases, with 15 bases spanning the gap. CDR3 size: 17 residues. Germline V gene sequence: CDR1 MNHNY, CDR2 SVGAGI (reference sequence). There were TCR beta CDR3 regions amplified from RNA transcripts. A first-round RT-PCR of the TCR CDR3 used the HTBI primer set. TCRdb re-called the multiplex PCR reads through MiXCR, storing one row per CDR3 protein. The table shows nearly 750,000 distinct CDR3 sequences, with about a third occurring only once. Study findings and constraints: Model output signaled ophthalmopathy a median around 6.9 months ahead of onset.

The sample taken for sequencing was blood. This rearrangement joins TRBV6-6 to TRBJ2-7; a weak D match, TRBD1 (6 bases). The TCR comes from a middle-aged woman with Graves' hyperthyroidism. DNA of the CDR3: TGTGCCAGCAGTTACTCAAATAAACAGGGACACTCCTACGAGCAGTACTTC. As protein: CASSYSNKQGHSYEQYF.